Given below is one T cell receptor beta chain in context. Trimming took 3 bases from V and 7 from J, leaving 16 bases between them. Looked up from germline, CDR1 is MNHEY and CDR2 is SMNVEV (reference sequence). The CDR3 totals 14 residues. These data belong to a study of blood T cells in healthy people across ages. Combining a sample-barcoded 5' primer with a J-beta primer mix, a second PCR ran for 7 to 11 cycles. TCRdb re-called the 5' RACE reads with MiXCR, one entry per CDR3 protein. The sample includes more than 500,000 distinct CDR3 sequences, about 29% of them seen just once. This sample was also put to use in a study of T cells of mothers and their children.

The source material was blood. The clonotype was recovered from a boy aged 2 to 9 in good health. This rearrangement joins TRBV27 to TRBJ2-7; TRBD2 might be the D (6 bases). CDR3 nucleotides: TGTGCCAGCAGTTTTCGGATGAGGGCGGGAGAGCAGTACTTC. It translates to CASSFRMRAGEQYF.